The 9 T cell receptor beta chains reported below all come from one sample, sequenced in a study of OX40 agonist ivuxolimab in advanced cancers. Using immunoSEQ multiplex PCR, the repertoire was profiled, and TCRdb retains in-frame clones only, with some absent. This table has roughly 11,000 clones, around 84% appearing once. The material was CD4+ or CD8+ T cells sorted from blood, obtained in a trial of the OX40 agonist ivuxolimab. The receptors derive from an adult with an advanced solid tumor such as melanoma, head and neck, liver or kidney cancer.

The J gene is TRBJ1-1, the V gene TRBV7-2; D unclear. The CDR3 consists of 13 residues. The V and J ends lost 4 bases and 7 bases respectively, with 13 bases between them. CDR1 SGHTA and CDR2 FQGNSA come from the germline V gene. The CDR3 here is CASSSGSTREAFF. CDR3 bases: TGTGCCAGCAGCTCTGGGAGTACGCGTGAAGCTTTCTTT.

This chain uses TRBV5-4 with TRBJ2-2; the match to TRBD2 covers 13 bases. V was pared by 4 bases and J by 4 bases, with 4 bases of the junction left unmatched. Per the germline V gene, CDR1 is SGHNT and CDR2 is YYREEE (reference sequence). The CDR3 runs to 16 residues. The CDR3 DNA reads as TGTGCCAGCAGCGACGGACTAGCGGGAGTCACCGGGGAGCTGTTTTTT. Protein: CASSDGLAGVTGELFF.

The gene calls are TRBV9 and TRBJ2-2; 7 bases are a match to TRBD1. Germline CDR1 and CDR2: SGDLS and YYNGEE. With V trimmed by 5 bases and J by 4 bases, 11 bases remained unmatched. CDR3 length equals 16 residues. For the CDR3, the DNA is TGTGCCAGCAGAACTTCGGGGACAGAGGGCACCGGGGAGCTGTTTTTT. Translated: CASRTSGTEGTGELFF.

The rearrangement links TRBV29-1 to TRBJ1-2, with TRBD1 as a possible D gene (6 bases). The V gene's germline CDR1 is SQVTM and CDR2 ANQGSEA. The CDR3 covers 13 residues. V was cut by 6 bases and J by 2 bases, with 13 bases left in between. The CDR3 region has the DNA TGCAGCGTGCGGGACAACTTCAACTATGGCTACACCTTC. Its translation: CSVRDNFNYGYTF.

The genes are TRBV12-5 and TRBJ1-2, with TRBD1 matching 7 bases. Germline loops: CDR1 LGHNT, CDR2 FRNRAP. This CDR3 has 19 residues. Trimming cost V 0 bases and J 4 bases; bases outside gene matches: 17. The CDR3 region has the DNA TGTGCTAGTGGTTTGGTCATTGGACAGGCAGAACCCACTGCCTATGGCTACACCTTC. It codes for CASGLVIGQAEPTAYGYTF.

V gene TRBV7-9 combines with J gene TRBJ2-7; 8 bases map to TRBD1. The CDR3 runs 17 residues. Germline V gene sequence: CDR1 SEHNR, CDR2 FQNEAQ (reference sequence). J was trimmed by 2 bases and V by 1 base; bases with no gene match: 10. CDR3 nucleotide sequence: TGTGCCAGCAGCTTAGGCCCCGGACAGGGACGGACCTACGAGCAGTACTTC. This sequence encodes CASSLGPGQGRTYEQYF.

This chain connects TRBV30 to TRBJ1-1, with D perhaps matching TRBD1 (5 bases). Germline assignment: CDR1 GTSNPN and CDR2 SVGIG (reference sequence). V gave up 1 base and J gave up 4 bases, with 7 bases separating them. This CDR3 region has 12 residues. The CDR3 DNA follows: TGTGCCTGGAGTGAGGGGACCACTGAAGCTTTCTTT. Translation gives CAWSEGTTEAFF.

Only one count was recorded for this clone. The rearrangement joins TRBV9 to TRBJ2-7; possible D gene TRBD2, 7 bases. This CDR3 spans 13 amino acids. V lost 0 bases, J lost 6 bases, and 10 bases lay in between. Germline V CDR1 and CDR2: SGDLS, YYNGEE. The CDR3 reads CASSVAGGGEQYF. The CDR3 DNA sequence: TGTGCCAGCAGCGTAGCGGGGGGCGGCGAGCAGTACTTC.

This chain connects TRBV1 to TRBJ2-1; the D call of TRBD2 is as the table states it, not checked on the DNA. TRBV1 is an annotated pseudogene. CDR3 length: 19 amino acids. This CDR3 is CTSSQEETSGGAGGNEQFF. CDR3 nucleotide sequence: TGCACCAGCAGCCAAGAAGAGACTAGCGGGGGGGCCGGAGGCAATGAGCAGTTCTTC.